This T cell receptor (beta chain) derives from a study of Graves' ophthalmopathy and Graves' hyperthyroidism. Study outcomes and limitations: Blood also harbored most expanded thyroid clonotypes above 0.001 frequency.

RNA transcripts yielded amplified TCR beta CDR3 regions. The authors performed first-round RT-PCR with HTBI primers and then a second-round multiplex PCR. MiXCR, applied by TCRdb to the multiplex PCR reads, yields one record per CDR3 protein. The sample contains over 450,000 distinct CDR3 sequences, about an eighth of which appear only once. This clonotype appeared many times. No antigen is known for it. This clonotype was obtained from a woman aged 25 to 45 with Graves' ophthalmopathy. The specimen was blood.

The CDR3 sequence: CASRGKRVNTGELFF. The CDR3 DNA reads as TGTGCCAGCAGGGGAAAAAGGGTAAACACCGGGGAGCTGTTTTTT. The chain joins TRBV3-1 to TRBJ2-2; no definite D call. The ends were cut back, 6 bases at V and 2 bases at J, with 13 bases in the middle. Germline lookup yields CDR1 LGHDT and CDR2 YNNKEL (reference sequence). This CDR3 spans 15 amino acids.